This T cell receptor beta chain was captured by sequencing in a study of cytomegalovirus exposure and HLA in healthy donors. On this clone: Antigen unknown.

Primers included in the PCR were 60 Vbeta and 13 Jbeta primers. Method: immunoSEQ multiplex PCR; TCRdb's copy keeps in-frame clones and lacks some. The sample holds 210,000 or so clones; about 80% are singletons and the top ten take around 1.5%. The CDR3 extends over 15 amino acids. Germline trimming cut 4 bases from V and 5 bases from J; bases unmatched to any gene: 9. The V gene's germline CDR1 is SGHRS and CDR2 YFSETQ. Study observations and caveats: In a later analysis, several top co-occurrence clusters appeared linked to parvovirus B19, influenza, CMV and Epstein-Barr virus.

This sequence joins TRBV5-1 and TRBJ2-5, with 9 bases lining up with TRBD2. This receptor was taken from a girl aged 5-17 years in good health and CMV-seronegative. The sequenced sample was PBMCs. The CDR3: CASSITTSGAETQYF. As DNA, the CDR3 is TGCGCCAGCAGCATCACGACTAGCGGAGCTGAGACCCAGTACTTC.